This T cell receptor (beta chain) derives from a study of CD8+ T cells in alopecia areata. Turning to the study itself: For 6 to 18 months, tofacitinib was taken, and 6 months off drug followed.

Study-wide results and caveats: Sequence data from scalp samples additionally include resident alphabeta T cells of normal skin. Elevated clonality characterized lesional scalp relative to normal scalp, particularly in alopecia totalis/universalis.

RNA, once extracted, was reverse transcribed into cDNA for use as the sequencing template. The table came from immunoSEQ multiplex PCR; TCRdb's copy has only in-frame clones and leaves some out. Of 150,000 to 200,000 clones listed, around 50% are singletons. Alopecia areata patients provided lesional scalp punch biopsies and peripheral blood, both collected for the study. V was cut by 8 bases and J by 4 bases, with 6 bases left in between. Germline V gene lookup returns CDR1 MGHDK and CDR2 SYGVNS. The CDR3 has 12 amino acids. This clone showed up just a few times. The antigen remains undetermined. The sample consisted of CD4+ T cells sorted from blood, taken at week 0. The TCR originated in a human donor with alopecia areata. The V gene is TRBV25-1, the J gene TRBJ2-6; unclear D gene. The CDR3 protein is CASRHGANVLTF. The CDR3 coding sequence is TGTGCCAGCCGCCACGGGGCCAACGTCCTGACTTTC.